This entry describes one T cell receptor (beta chain). This entry comes from a study of cytomegalovirus exposure and HLA in healthy donors. PCR amplification relied on 60 Vbeta primers (plus 13 Jbeta primers). Produced via immunoSEQ multiplex PCR; TCRdb's table is partial and in-frame only. This table has about 200,000 clones, approximately 83% appearing once. The CDR3 is 14 amino acids. The sequenced material came from PBMCs. The V and J genes are TRBV21-1 and TRBJ1-1; the DNA was not compared with TRBD1, the D call given in the table. TRBV21-1 is a pseudogene locus. The TCR originated in a girl aged 10-17 years in good health and CMV-seronegative. In DNA, the CDR3 is TGTGCCAGCAGCAATGATTGGGGGCGCGATGAAGCTTTCTTT. It is translated as CASSNDWGRDEAFF.